A selection of T cell receptor beta chains follows, all from one sample in a study of blood T cell repertoires in COVID-19. Profiled with immunoSEQ multiplex PCR; TCRdb holds only in-frame clones, not every one. The sample contains about 200,000 clones, roughly 89% of which appear only once. Sequencing input: PBMCs or T cells enriched from blood (not recorded which). These receptors were collected from a woman aged 40-49 years with acute COVID-19. Each CDR3 is given with its conserved first and last residue. The D gene is left open where the match is weak. Clone size is not always given. Where it is, it says once, few, many or a class for expanded clones.

TRBJ1-1	NA	TRBV19	NA	CASSRRAEKPTEAFF	TGTGCCAGTAGTAGGAGGGCGGAGAAGCCCACTGAAGCTTTCTTT
TRBJ2-4	NA	TRBV20-1	NA	CSASQTWGPVDIQYF	TGCAGTGCTAGTCAAACCTGGGGGCCCGTAGACATTCAGTACTTC
TRBJ1-5	once	TRBV19	TRBD1	CASSTLRQGGNQPQHF	TGTGCCAGTTCGACGCTGCGACAGGGGGGCAATCAGCCCCAGCATTTT
TRBJ1-5	NA	TRBV7-9	NA	CASSLSTGNQPQHF	TGTGCCAGCAGCTTAAGCACGGGGAATCAGCCCCAGCATTTT
TRBJ1-2	NA	TRBV9	TRBD1	CASSMDRADYGYTF	TGTGCCAGCAGCATGGACAGGGCAGACTATGGCTACACCTTC
TRBJ1-4	NA	TRBV6-2/TRBV6-3	TRBD1	CASSHRGSNEKLFF	TGTGCCAGCAGCCACAGGGGATCTAATGAAAAACTGTTTTTT
TRBJ2-4	NA	TRBV19	TRBD1	CASRKTATGGKNIQYF	TGTGCCAGTAGAAAGACAGCTACAGGGGGCAAAAACATTCAGTACTTC
TRBJ2-3	NA	TRBV27	TRBD2	CASSPQGTSGRVGFTDTQYF	TGTGCCAGCAGTCCGCAAGGGACTAGCGGGAGGGTGGGGTTCACAGATACGCAGTATTTT
TRBJ2-3	NA	TRBV24-1	TRBD2	CATSDLAGGPNTQYF	TGTGCCACCAGTGATTTAGCGGGGGGGCCGAATACGCAGTATTTT
TRBJ1-1	NA	TRBV2	NA	CASSGPGMGTEAFF	TGTGCCAGCAGTGGACCAGGGATGGGCACTGAAGCTTTCTTT
TRBJ2-1	NA	TRBV28	TRBD1	CASSRDSETYNEQFF	TGTGCCAGCAGTCGGGACAGTGAGACCTACAATGAGCAGTTCTTC
TRBJ1-2	NA	TRBV28	TRBD1	CASSFLGQGGGGYTF	TGTGCCAGCAGTTTTTTGGGACAGGGCGGGGGCGGCTACACCTTC
TRBJ2-5	NA	TRBV6-5	TRBD2	CASRGLAGGETQYF	TGTGCCAGCCGGGGACTAGCGGGGGGAGAGACCCAGTACTTC
TRBJ2-3	NA	TRBV7-6	TRBD2	CASSPTSGGLDTQYF	TGTGCCAGCAGCCCGACTAGCGGGGGGTTAGATACGCAGTATTTT
TRBJ1-1	NA	TRBV30	TRBD1	CASGTGRVSTEAFF	TGTGCCTCCGGGACAGGGAGAGTTAGTACTGAAGCTTTCTTT
TRBJ2-5	few	TRBV19	NA	CASSTVTRQETQYF	TGTGCCAGTAGTACTGTGACTAGGCAAGAGACCCAGTACTTC
TRBJ2-1	NA	TRBV7-2	NA	CASSLDPTQGEQFF	TGTGCCAGCAGCTTGGACCCCACCCAGGGGGAGCAGTTCTTC
TRBJ2-7	NA	TRBV12-5	TRBD2	CASGLVGRANEQYF	TGTGCTAGTGGTTTGGTTGGGAGGGCCAACGAGCAGTACTTC
TRBJ1-1	NA	TRBV7-8	NA	CASSSGHMNTEAFF	TGTGCCAGCAGCTCGGGACATATGAACACTGAAGCTTTCTTT
TRBJ1-4	NA	TRBV2	TRBD1	CASSEDRVGEKLFF	TGTGCCAGCAGCGAGGACAGGGTCGGTGAAAAACTGTTTTTT
TRBJ2-5	NA	TRBV27	TRBD1	CASSPGQGKETQYF	TGTGCCAGCAGTCCGGGACAGGGAAAAGAGACCCAGTACTTC
TRBJ2-1	NA	TRBV3-1/TRBV3-2	NA	CASSQRGLYNEQFF	TGTGCCAGCAGCCAACGGGGACTTTACAATGAGCAGTTCTTC
TRBJ1-1	NA	TRBV6-2/TRBV6-3	NA	CASSYSGRANTEAFF	TGTGCCAGCAGTTACTCGGGCAGGGCGAACACTGAAGCTTTCTTT
TRBJ2-5	NA	TRBV7-9	TRBD2	CASSLASGETQYF	TGTGCCAGCAGCTTAGCTAGCGGGGAGACCCAGTACTTC
TRBJ1-2	NA	TRBV4-1	TRBD1	CASSQGSGGQGIYGYTF	TGCGCCAGCAGCCAAGGGTCCGGGGGACAGGGAATCTATGGCTACACCTTC
TRBJ1-1	NA	TRBV29-1	TRBD1	CSVEKGQGGTEAFF	TGCAGCGTCGAAAAGGGACAGGGAGGAACTGAAGCTTTCTTT
TRBJ2-7	NA	TRBV4-1	TRBD1	CASSQEGTVSYEQYF	TGCGCCAGCAGCCAAGAAGGGACAGTCTCCTACGAGCAGTACTTC
TRBJ2-5	NA	TRBV5-4	TRBD1	CASSEPGQEFGQYF	TGTGCCAGCAGCGAGCCGGGACAGGAGTTCGGCCAGTACTTC
TRBJ2-2	NA	TRBV3-1/TRBV3-2	NA	CASSSAQRWNTGELFF	TGTGCCAGCAGCTCGGCGCAGAGGTGGAACACCGGGGAGCTGTTTTTT
TRBJ2-3	NA	TRBV9	NA	CASSVDAGKDTQYF	TGTGCCAGCAGCGTAGACGCAGGGAAGGATACGCAGTATTTT
TRBJ2-5	NA	TRBV11-2	TRBD2	CASSRLSQAGSGETQYF	TGTGCCAGCAGCCGACTGAGTCAAGCGGGGTCGGGGGAGACCCAGTACTTC
TRBJ2-1	NA	TRBV25-1	NA	CASRQGGGYNEQFF	TGTGCCAGCAGACAGGGAGGGGGCTACAATGAGCAGTTCTTC
TRBJ2-3	once	TRBV7-6	TRBD2	CASSLRAGADTQYF	TGTGCCAGCAGCTTACGAGCGGGAGCAGATACGCAGTATTTT
TRBJ1-2	NA	TRBV6-5	NA	CASGGGTRYGYTF	TGTGCCAGCGGGGGGGGCACCCGATATGGCTACACCTTC
TRBJ2-3	NA	TRBV28	TRBD2	CASSLTVPTAGPQYF	TGTGCCAGCAGTCTCACCGTCCCGACAGCGGGGCCGCAGTATTTT
TRBJ2-5	NA	TRBV9	NA	CASSVEVREETQYF	TGTGCCAGCAGCGTAGAAGTACGGGAAGAGACCCAGTACTTC
TRBJ1-1	once	TRBV30	NA	CAWSRQGNTEAFF	TGTGCCTGGAGCAGACAAGGGAACACTGAAGCTTTCTTT
TRBJ2-1	NA	TRBV7-2	TRBD2	CASSSLRASGAYNEQFF	TGTGCCAGCAGCAGCTTACGGGCTAGCGGGGCATACAATGAGCAGTTCTTC
TRBJ1-2	few	TRBV5-1	TRBD1	CASSLVSGTAIYGYTF	TGCGCCAGCAGCTTGGTATCCGGGACAGCCATCTATGGCTACACCTTC
TRBJ1-1	NA	TRBV14	NA	CASSQGGGNTEAFF	TGTGCCAGCAGCCAAGGAGGAGGGAACACTGAAGCTTTCTTT
TRBJ1-1	NA	TRBV7-9	TRBD1	CASSSGQGRDTEAFF	TGTGCCAGCAGCTCAGGACAGGGGCGGGACACTGAAGCTTTCTTT